A single sample gave rise to the 31 T cell receptor beta chains below, sequenced in a study of beta chain features in type 1 diabetes. Whole-study results and caveats: Type 1 diabetes patients showed a moderate but significant shortening of TCRB CDR3s in all four CD4+ subsets.

Every bit of the isolated RNA underwent reverse transcription, so sequencing read expressed TCRB transcripts. Produced via immunoSEQ multiplex PCR; TCRdb's table is partial and in-frame only. The table shows hundreds of thousands of clones, with 11% to 15% occurring only once. These TCRs are of unknown antigen specificity. The sample taken for sequencing was naive CD4+ T cells from blood. The source is a man aged 18 to 29 with type 1 diabetes.

The rearrangement joins TRBV29-1 to TRBJ1-2; D is perhaps TRBD1 (5 bases). With 2 bases removed from V and 8 bases from J, the gap between germline ends came to 6 bases. The CDR3 covers 10 residues. CDR1 is SQVTM, CDR2 ANQGSEA, per germline. The CDR3 DNA sequence: TGCAGCGTTGAACGGGGGGGCTACACCTTC. The encoded protein is CSVERGGYTF.

V usage is TRBV5-1 and J usage is TRBJ2-3; 10 nucleotides line up with TRBD2. CDR1 is SGHRS and CDR2 is YFSETQ in the germline V gene. The junction had 11 bases not matched to a gene; V was cut back by 4 bases and J by 15 bases. This CDR3 comprises 13 residues. CDR3 amino acids: CASSMSSGGAEYF. The DNA of the CDR3 is TGCGCCAGCAGCATGTCTAGCGGGGGAGCGGAATATTTT.

The V gene is TRBV4-1, the J gene TRBJ2-3; D gene ambiguous. The CDR3 extends over 13 amino acids. V lost 0 bases and J 5 bases, leaving 6 bases between the germline ends. Germline V gene lookup returns CDR1 MGHRA and CDR2 YSYEKL. DNA for the CDR3: TGCGCCAGCAGCCAAGATCTGCAAGATACGCAGTATTTT. Protein: CASSQDLQDTQYF.

This sequence joins TRBV9 and TRBJ2-7, with 7 bases matching TRBD2. Germline V gene data show CDR1 as SGDLS and CDR2 as YYNGEE. V shed 3 bases and J 1 base; nucleotides not matched to a gene: 4. This CDR3 is built from 14 residues. This CDR3 reads CASSEGGWSYEQYF. CDR3 coding DNA: TGTGCCAGCAGCGAGGGAGGGTGGTCCTACGAGCAGTACTTC.

This chain links TRBV6-5 with TRBJ2-3, with TRBD2 identical over 8 bases. The CDR3 sequence is 13 residues long. Germline CDR1 reads MNHEY; CDR2 reads SVGAGI. The trim removed 7 bases at V and 5 bases at J, leaving 5 bases unmatched. The CDR3 sequence: CASTIAGGDTQYF. As DNA, the CDR3 is TGTGCCAGCACCATCGCGGGAGGAGATACGCAGTATTTT.

This clone was seen more than once but under ten times. In the same sample, other DNA sequences code for this CDR3. This rearrangement joins TRBV6-5 to TRBJ2-7; D gene uncertain. The CDR3 totals 15 residues. The ends were cut back, 0 bases at V and 0 bases at J, with 9 bases in the middle. CDR1 is MNHEY and CDR2 is SVGAGI in the germline V gene. The chain's CDR3 is CASSYSGPSSYEQYF. In nucleotides, the CDR3 is TGTGCCAGCAGTTACTCTGGGCCGAGCTCCTACGAGCAGTACTTC.

This clone has just a few counts. The chain recombines TRBV7-2 with TRBJ2-1; TRBD2 agrees at 10 bases. The CDR3 extends over 16 amino acids. The germline CDR1 and CDR2 sequences are SGHTA and FQGNSA. V lost 8 bases to trimming and J lost 7 bases; unmatched junction nucleotides: 14. The CDR3 DNA sequence: TGTGCCAGCGTGGGAGCGGGAGGGGTCGGGTGGAATGAGCAGTTCTTC. This encodes CASVGAGGVGWNEQFF.

The sample holds a few counts of this clone. Other DNA sequences in the same sample also yield this CDR3. CDR3 amino acids: CASSYQDTQYF. In DNA, the CDR3 is TGTGCCAGCAGTTACCAAGATACGCAGTATTTT. The genes are TRBV6-5 and TRBJ2-3; the D is unclear. The CDR3 runs to 11 residues. Trimming shortened V by 2 bases and J by 5 bases, and 2 bases separated the two germline ends. CDR1 and CDR2 from the germline V gene are MNHEY and SVGAGI.

This rearrangement joins TRBV9 to TRBJ1-2; D uncertain. Germline CDR1 reads SGDLS; CDR2 reads YYNGEE. The CDR3 is made up of 15 amino acids. V lost 3 bases and J lost 2, with 14 bases in between. This CDR3 is CASSGAPGRNYGYTF. CDR3 DNA sequence: TGTGCCAGCAGCGGAGCACCGGGAAGAAACTATGGCTACACCTTC.

This clone was detected only a few times. The rearrangement uses TRBV7-2 and TRBJ1-3; D not certain. Trimming shortened V by 3 bases and J by 0 bases, and 9 bases separated the two germline ends. The CDR3 spans 15 residues. Germline V gives CDR1 SGHTA, CDR2 FQGNSA. The CDR3 here is CASSFSFNSGNTIYF. The CDR3 coding sequence is TGTGCCAGCAGCTTCAGTTTCAACTCTGGAAACACCATATATTTT.

The rearrangement links TRBV5-6 to TRBJ1-1; no clear D gene. This CDR3 region has 15 residues. The V end was cut by 0 bases, the J end by 0 bases, with 9 bases between. Germline CDR1 is SGHDT and CDR2 is YYEEEE. The CDR3, as DNA: TGTGCCAGCAGCTTGGCGGTCACAATGAACACTGAAGCTTTCTTT. It specifies CASSLAVTMNTEAFF. The full variable domain, completed using reference TRBV5-6 and TRBJ1-1, is DAGVTQSPTHLIKTRGQQVTLRCSPKSGHDTVSWYQQALGQGPQFIFQYYEEEERQRGNFPDRFSGHQFPNYSSELNVNALLLGDSALYLCASSLAVTMNTEAFFGQGTRLTVV.

J is TRBJ2-1 and V is TRBV9; no firm D call. V was trimmed by 2 bases and J by 1 base, leaving 16 bases between them. This CDR3 has 17 residues. Germline V lookup: CDR1 SGDLS, CDR2 YYNGEE. The CDR3 sequence: CASSVFPRTGSYNEQFF. CDR3 bases: TGTGCCAGCAGCGTCTTCCCCCGAACGGGTTCCTACAATGAGCAGTTCTTC.

This clone was found once. The V call is TRBV27, the J call TRBJ1-5, with TRBD1 as a possible D gene (5 bases). Germline-derived CDR1 and CDR2 are MNHEY and SMNVEV (reference sequence). Trimming left V 4 bases short and J 5 bases short, with 6 bases between. The CDR3 extends over 12 amino acids. The DNA for the CDR3 is TGTGCCAGCAGTTCCAGGGATCAGCCCCAGCATTTT. Translating gives CASSSRDQPQHF.

This clone has a handful of counts. The chain couples TRBV5-6 to TRBJ1-2; D might be TRBD1 (6 bases). Germline V lookup: CDR1 SGHDT, CDR2 YYEEEE. The CDR3 loop spans 14 amino acids. V lost 4 bases, J lost 4 bases, and 14 bases lay in between. In nucleotides, the CDR3 is TGTGCCAGCAGCCAAGGACAGTTCGGCTATGGCTACACCTTC. This sequence encodes CASSQGQFGYGYTF.

In its sample, this clone was seen a few times. V is TRBV11-2 and J is TRBJ2-3, with TRBD1 as a possible D gene (6 bases). Germline V gene sequence: CDR1 SGHAT, CDR2 FQNNGV. This CDR3 contains 14 residues. The V end was cut by 1 base, the J end by 1 base, with 6 bases between. The CDR3 reads CASSLGTGTDTQYF. CDR3 DNA: TGTGCCAGCAGCTTAGGGACAGGCACAGATACGCAGTATTTT.

This clone was picked up a small number of times. CDR3: CASSRQVSGANVLTF. CDR3 DNA: TGTGCCAGCAGCCGACAGGTCTCTGGGGCCAACGTCCTGACTTTC. V gene TRBV7-9 combines with J gene TRBJ2-6, with D possibly matching TRBD1 (6 bases). Germline loops: CDR1 SEHNR, CDR2 FQNEAQ (reference sequence). V lost 5 bases to trimming and J lost 0 bases, with 8 bases between them. This CDR3 has 15 residues.

A word on this clone: This sample also contains other DNA sequences that code for the same CDR3. The gene calls are TRBV5-1 and TRBJ2-2; D unclear. Germline CDR1 and CDR2: SGHRS and YFSETQ. CDR3 length equals 14 residues. V was shortened by 2 bases and J by 2 bases, with 7 bases between the two germline ends. In DNA form, the CDR3 reads TGCGCCAGCAGCTTAACCGGCAACACCGGGGAGCTGTTTTTT. It translates to CASSLTGNTGELFF. Drawing the rest from reference TRBV5-1 and TRBJ2-2, the complete variable domain is KAGVTQTPRYLIKTRGQQVTLSCSPISGHRSVSWYQQTPGQGLQFLFEYFSETQRNKGNFPGRFSGRQFSNSRSEMNVSTLELGDSALYLCASSLTGNTGELFFGEGSRLTVL.

The chain has TRBV5-4 and TRBJ1-2; 8 bases map to TRBD1. This CDR3 spans 14 amino acids. V gave up 0 bases and J gave up 4 bases; unmatched junction bases: 2. Germline lookup yields CDR1 SGHNT and CDR2 YYREEE (reference sequence). The CDR3 DNA sequence: TGTGCCAGCAGCTTGGCGGACAGGGCCTATGGCTACACCTTC. Translation: CASSLADRAYGYTF.

There are a few counts of this clone. The V and J genes are TRBV27 and TRBJ1-6; 7 bases agree with TRBD1. V shed 6 bases and J 8 bases; nucleotides not matched to a gene: 4. The CDR3 is made up of 13 amino acids. From germline, CDR1 is MNHEY and CDR2 SMNVEV (reference sequence). This chain's CDR3 is CASSDRVYSPLHF. The CDR3 DNA is TGTGCCAGCAGCGACAGGGTTTATTCACCCCTCCACTTT.

V gene TRBV6-5 combines with J gene TRBJ2-6, with D possibly matching TRBD1 (6 bases). Deletions cut 5 bases from V and 1 base from J, with 9 bases between. The CDR3 has 15 amino acids. The germline CDR1 and CDR2 sequences are MNHEY and SVGAGI. The CDR3: CASSSQGSGANVLTF. CDR3 DNA: TGTGCCAGCAGTAGCCAGGGGTCTGGGGCCAACGTCCTGACTTTC.

The chain employs TRBV7-2 and TRBJ1-4; 7 bases align to TRBD1. The V gene's germline CDR1 is SGHTA and CDR2 FQGNSA. The CDR3 runs to 14 residues. V lost 5 bases and J lost 4; bases outside the gene matches: 4. CDR3 DNA sequence: TGTGCCAGCAGCCGGGGACAGCATAATGAAAAACTGTTTTTT. This gives the protein CASSRGQHNEKLFF.

This clone showed up just a few times. The V gene is TRBV6-1, the J gene TRBJ1-6; the D is unclear. The germline gives CDR1 MNHNS, CDR2 SASEGT. The V end was cut by 3 bases, the J end by 14 bases, with 8 bases between. This CDR3 comprises 11 residues. The CDR3 DNA is TGTGCCAGCAGTGATGTTCTTTCCCTCCACTTT. This translates into CASSDVLSLHF.

This clone was counted a few times. The V gene is TRBV5-4, the J gene TRBJ1-2, with a weak D call TRBD1 (5 bases). Germline assignment: CDR1 SGHNT and CDR2 YYREEE (reference sequence). This CDR3 contains 14 residues. Trimming took 5 bases from V and 4 from J, leaving 15 bases between them. This chain's CDR3 is CASSGGGAAYGYTF. The CDR3 DNA is TGTGCCAGCAGTGGGGGTGGGGCAGCCTATGGCTACACCTTC.

This chain uses TRBV7-2 with TRBJ2-7; possible D gene TRBD1, 6 bases. Trimming stripped 3 bases from V and 5 bases from J, with 11 bases between. This CDR3 contains 13 residues. Germline assignment: CDR1 SGHTA and CDR2 FQGNSA. The CDR3 loop reads CASSFQGLHEQYF. DNA for the CDR3: TGTGCCAGCAGCTTTCAGGGGCTCCACGAGCAGTACTTC.

This clone was seen more than once but under ten times. The gene calls are TRBV14 and TRBJ2-3, with D uncertain. Between the trimmed V and J ends, which lost 4 bases and 5 bases, there was a span of 7 bases. The length of the CDR3 is 12 residues. Germline loops: CDR1 SGHDN, CDR2 FVKESK. DNA of the CDR3: TGTGCCAGCAGCCGTAGTGGAGATACGCAGTATTTT. The encoded protein is CASSRSGDTQYF.

The V call is TRBV30, the J call TRBJ1-1; TRBD1 matches 9 bases. CDR3 length: 12 amino acids. CDR1 GTSNPN and CDR2 SVGIG come from the germline V gene (reference sequence). Losses at the gene ends were 2 bases for V and 11 bases for J; bases not matched to a gene: 6. CDR3 bases: TGTGCCTGGAGTCAGACACAGGGGGCTGCTTTCTTT. Protein product: CAWSQTQGAAFF.

V usage is TRBV18 and J usage is TRBJ1-1; 8 bases align to TRBD1. Germline loops: CDR1 KGHSH, CDR2 LQKENI. J lost 10 bases, V lost 4 bases, and 11 bases had no gene match. The CDR3 runs 14 residues. DNA of the CDR3: TGTGCCAGCTCACAGGTCGGGACAGGACCTTCAGCTTTCTTT. Translation gives CASSQVGTGPSAFF.

The genes are TRBV11-2 and TRBJ2-7; TRBD2 matches at 9 bases. The CDR3 has 13 amino acids. Unmatched junction bases numbered 5, after V lost 0 bases and J lost 11 bases. Germline CDR1 SGHAT, CDR2 FQNNGV. The CDR3 is CASSLELAGLEYF. The CDR3 DNA is TGTGCCAGCAGCTTAGAACTAGCGGGTTTGGAGTACTTC.

The chain combines TRBV25-1 with TRBJ2-7; D uncertain. CDR3 length equals 10 residues. CDR1 MGHDK and CDR2 SYGVNS come from the germline V gene. With 6 bases removed from V and 6 bases from J, the gap between germline ends came to 6 bases. The CDR3 region has the DNA TGTGCCAGCAGGGGGATCGAGCAGTACTTC. Translated: CASRGIEQYF.

This clone appeared once. The chain joins TRBV15 to TRBJ2-3, with 11 bases fitting TRBD2. CDR1 is LNHNV, CDR2 YYDKDF, per germline (reference sequence). The CDR3 loop spans 19 amino acids. V was clipped by 2 bases and J by 0 bases; unmatched bases: 10. The CDR3 reads CATSRFSIAGGLSTDTQYF. The CDR3 nucleotides are TGTGCCACCAGCAGATTCTCTATAGCGGGAGGGCTTAGCACAGATACGCAGTATTTT.

This chain connects TRBV15 to TRBJ2-2, with TRBD2 matching over 8 bases. There are 14 residues in the CDR3. J gave up 9 bases and V 5 bases, and 8 bases lay outside the gene matches. Looked up from germline, CDR1 is LNHNV and CDR2 is YYDKDF (reference sequence). The CDR3 coding sequence is TGTGCCACCAGCGTTTGGCGGGGGGCGAGGGAGCTGTTTTTT. Its protein is CATSVWRGARELFF.